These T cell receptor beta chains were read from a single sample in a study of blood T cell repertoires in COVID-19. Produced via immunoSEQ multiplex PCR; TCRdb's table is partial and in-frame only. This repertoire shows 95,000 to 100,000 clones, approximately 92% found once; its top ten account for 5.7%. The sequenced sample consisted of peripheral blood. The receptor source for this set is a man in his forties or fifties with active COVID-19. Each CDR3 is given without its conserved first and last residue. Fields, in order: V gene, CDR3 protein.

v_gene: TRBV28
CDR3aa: ASSAGGASNQPQH

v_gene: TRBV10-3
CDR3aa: AISESRLAGGGDEQF

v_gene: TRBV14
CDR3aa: ASSQATISGSAEQY

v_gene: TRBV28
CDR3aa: ASSLPSGGQGGNIQY

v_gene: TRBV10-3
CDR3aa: AISEPSGATYNEQF

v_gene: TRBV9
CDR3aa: ASSVTSGHTDTQY

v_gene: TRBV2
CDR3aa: ASSDWDLQF

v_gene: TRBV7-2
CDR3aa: ASSPSWGGDYGYT

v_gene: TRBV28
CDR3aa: ASSLTRRTGGYT

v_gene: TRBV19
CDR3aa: ASSIVEGRGLRGQF

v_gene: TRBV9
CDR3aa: ASSADELAGADEQF

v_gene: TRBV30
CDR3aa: AWSPLLGGNNEQF

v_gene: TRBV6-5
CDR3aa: ASSYGTSGIIEQY

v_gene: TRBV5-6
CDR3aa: ASSPQTGFGELF

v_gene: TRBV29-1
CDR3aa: SVNRGGEQY

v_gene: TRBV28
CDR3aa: ASSLGGRRDNEQF

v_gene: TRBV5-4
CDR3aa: ASSGSRDRDSSGANVLT

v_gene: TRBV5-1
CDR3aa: ASSLGGAEEKLF

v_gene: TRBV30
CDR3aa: AWSTLTGAGGYT